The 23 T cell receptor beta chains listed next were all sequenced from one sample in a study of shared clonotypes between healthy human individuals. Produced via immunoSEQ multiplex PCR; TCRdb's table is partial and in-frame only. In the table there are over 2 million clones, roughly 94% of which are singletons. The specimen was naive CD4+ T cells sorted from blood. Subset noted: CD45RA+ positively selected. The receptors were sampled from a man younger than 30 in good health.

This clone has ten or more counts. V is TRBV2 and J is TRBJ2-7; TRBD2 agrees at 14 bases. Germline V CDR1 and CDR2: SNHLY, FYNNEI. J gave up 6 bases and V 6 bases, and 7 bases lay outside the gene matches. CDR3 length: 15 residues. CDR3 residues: CASRSGLAGVSEQYF. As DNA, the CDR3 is TGTGCCAGCAGGTCGGGACTAGCGGGAGTGAGCGAGCAGTACTTC. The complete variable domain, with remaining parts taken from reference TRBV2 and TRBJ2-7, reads EPEVTQTPSHQVTQMGQEVILRCVPISNHLYFYWYRQILGQKVEFLVSFYNNEISEKSEIFDDQFSVERPDGSNFTLKIRSTKLEDSAMYFCASRSGLAGVSEQYFGPGTRLTVT.

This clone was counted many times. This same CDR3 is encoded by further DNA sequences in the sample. The CDR3 loop is CASRRGTGPTYGYTF. In DNA, the CDR3 is TGTGCCAGCAGACGGGGGACAGGACCCACGTATGGCTACACCTTC. The V and J genes are TRBV28 and TRBJ1-2, with 8 bases that match TRBD1. From germline, CDR1 is MDHEN and CDR2 SYDVKM. V dropped 6 bases and J dropped 5; count of bases not matched to a gene: 11. This CDR3 region has 15 residues.

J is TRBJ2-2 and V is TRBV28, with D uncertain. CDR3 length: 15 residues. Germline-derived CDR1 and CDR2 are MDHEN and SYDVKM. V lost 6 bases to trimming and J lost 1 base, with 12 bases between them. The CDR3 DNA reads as TGTGCCAGCAGCCACCTACGAGTGAACACCGGGGAGCTGTTTTTT. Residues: CASSHLRVNTGELFF.

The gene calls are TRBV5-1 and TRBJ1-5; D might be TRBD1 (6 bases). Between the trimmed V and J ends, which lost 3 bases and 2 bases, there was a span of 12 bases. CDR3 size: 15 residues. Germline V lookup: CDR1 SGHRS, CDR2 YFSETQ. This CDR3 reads CASSWGGSGNQPQHF. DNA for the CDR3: TGCGCCAGCAGCTGGGGGGGCTCGGGCAATCAGCCCCAGCATTTT.

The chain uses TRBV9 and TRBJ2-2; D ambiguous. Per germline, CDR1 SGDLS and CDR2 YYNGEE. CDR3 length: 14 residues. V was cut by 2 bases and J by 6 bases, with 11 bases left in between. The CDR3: CASSVRTQAGELFF. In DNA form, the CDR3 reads TGTGCCAGCAGCGTCCGAACTCAAGCCGGGGAGCTGTTTTTT.

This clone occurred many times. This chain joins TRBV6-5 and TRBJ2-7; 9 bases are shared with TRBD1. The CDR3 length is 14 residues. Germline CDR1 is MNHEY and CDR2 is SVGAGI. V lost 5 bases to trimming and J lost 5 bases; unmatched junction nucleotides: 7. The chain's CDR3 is CASSTPGQGNEQYF. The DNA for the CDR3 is TGTGCCAGCAGTACCCCGGGACAGGGCAACGAGCAGTACTTC.

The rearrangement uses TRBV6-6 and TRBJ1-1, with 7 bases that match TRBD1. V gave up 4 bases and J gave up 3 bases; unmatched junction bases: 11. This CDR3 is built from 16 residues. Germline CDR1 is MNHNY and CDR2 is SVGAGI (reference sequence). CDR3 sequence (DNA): TGTGCCAGCAGTTCCGCGCCCGGGACAGCTGACACTGAAGCTTTCTTT. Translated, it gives CASSSAPGTADTEAFF.

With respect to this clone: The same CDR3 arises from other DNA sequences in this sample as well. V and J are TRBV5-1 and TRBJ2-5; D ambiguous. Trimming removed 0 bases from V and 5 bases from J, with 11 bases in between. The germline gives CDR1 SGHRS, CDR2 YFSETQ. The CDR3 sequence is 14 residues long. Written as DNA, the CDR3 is TGCGCCAGCAGCTTGGGACCAGGTGGGGAGACCCAGTACTTC. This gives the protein CASSLGPGGETQYF.

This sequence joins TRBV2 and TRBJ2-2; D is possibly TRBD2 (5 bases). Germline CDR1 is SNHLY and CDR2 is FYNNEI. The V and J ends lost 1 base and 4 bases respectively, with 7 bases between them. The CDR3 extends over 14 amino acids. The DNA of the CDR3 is TGTGCCAGCAGTGAAGGAGGGTTCACCGGGGAGCTGTTTTTT. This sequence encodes CASSEGGFTGELFF.

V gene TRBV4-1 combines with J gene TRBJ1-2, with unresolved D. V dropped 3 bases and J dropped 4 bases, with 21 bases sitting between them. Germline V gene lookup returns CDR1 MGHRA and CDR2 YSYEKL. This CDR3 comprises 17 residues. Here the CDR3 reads CASSHPGLGSSGYGYTF. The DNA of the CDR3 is TGCGCCAGCAGCCATCCCGGACTGGGCTCCTCGGGCTATGGCTACACCTTC.

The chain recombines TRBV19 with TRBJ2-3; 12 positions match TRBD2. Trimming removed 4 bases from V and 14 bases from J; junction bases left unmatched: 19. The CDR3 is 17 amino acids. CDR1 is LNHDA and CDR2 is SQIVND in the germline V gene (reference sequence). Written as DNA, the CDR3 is TGTGCCAGTAGTAGAACCGGGACTAGCGGGCCTAACCCCCATCGGTATTTT. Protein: CASSRTGTSGPNPHRYF.

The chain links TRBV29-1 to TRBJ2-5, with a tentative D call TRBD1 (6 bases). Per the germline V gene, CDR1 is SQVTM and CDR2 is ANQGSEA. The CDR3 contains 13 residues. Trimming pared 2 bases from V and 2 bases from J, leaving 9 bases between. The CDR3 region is CSVEMDRQETQYF. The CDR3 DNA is TGCAGCGTTGAAATGGACAGACAAGAGACCCAGTACTTC. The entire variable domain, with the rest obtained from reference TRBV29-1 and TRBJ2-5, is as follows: SAVISQKPSRDICQRGTSLTIQCQVDSQVTMMFWYRQQPGQSLTLIATANQGSEATYESGFVIDKFPISRPNLTFSTLTVSNMSPEDSSIYLCSVEMDRQETQYFGPGTRLLVL.

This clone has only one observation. This CDR3 reads CASSLGAGGQETQYF. For the CDR3, the DNA is TGTGCCAGCAGTCTGGGAGCGGGGGGGCAGGAGACCCAGTACTTC. This chain uses TRBV28 with TRBJ2-5; 10 positions agree with TRBD2. Germline V gene lookup returns CDR1 MDHEN and CDR2 SYDVKM. CDR3 length: 15 amino acids. V shed 5 bases, J shed 5 bases, and the junction held 8 bases outside the gene matches.

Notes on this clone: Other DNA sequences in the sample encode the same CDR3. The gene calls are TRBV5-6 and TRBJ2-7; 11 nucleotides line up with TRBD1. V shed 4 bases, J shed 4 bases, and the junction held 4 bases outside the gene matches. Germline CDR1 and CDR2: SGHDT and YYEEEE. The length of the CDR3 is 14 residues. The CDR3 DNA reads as TGTGCCAGCAGCATTGGACAGGGGGCATACGAGCAGTACTTC. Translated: CASSIGQGAYEQYF.

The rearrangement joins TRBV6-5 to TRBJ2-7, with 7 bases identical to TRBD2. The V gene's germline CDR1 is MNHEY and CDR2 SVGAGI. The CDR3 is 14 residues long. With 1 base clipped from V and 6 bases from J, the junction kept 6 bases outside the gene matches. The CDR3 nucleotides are TGTGCCAGCAGTTACTTATTATCGGGGGGCGAGCAGTACTTC. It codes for CASSYLLSGGEQYF.

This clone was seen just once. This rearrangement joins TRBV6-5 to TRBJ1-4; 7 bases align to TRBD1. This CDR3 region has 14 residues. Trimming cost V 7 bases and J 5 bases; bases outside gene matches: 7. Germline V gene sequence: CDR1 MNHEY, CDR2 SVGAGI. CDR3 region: CASKQGIPNEKLFF. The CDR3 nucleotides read TGTGCCAGCAAACAGGGGATCCCCAATGAAAAACTGTTTTTT.

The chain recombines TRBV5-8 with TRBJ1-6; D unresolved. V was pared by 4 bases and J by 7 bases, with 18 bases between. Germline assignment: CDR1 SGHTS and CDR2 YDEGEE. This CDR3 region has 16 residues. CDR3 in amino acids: CASSAGTNLGNSPLHF. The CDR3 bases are TGTGCCAGCAGCGCCGGCACAAACCTCGGGAATTCACCCCTCCACTTT.

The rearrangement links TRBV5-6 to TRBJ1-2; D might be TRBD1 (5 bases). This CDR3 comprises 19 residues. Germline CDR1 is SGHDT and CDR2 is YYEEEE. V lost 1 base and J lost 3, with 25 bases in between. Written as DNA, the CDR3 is TGTGCCAGCAGCTTGCTGGTTCAGGCAGGGTACATCGTTGACTATGGCTACACCTTC. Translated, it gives CASSLLVQAGYIVDYGYTF.

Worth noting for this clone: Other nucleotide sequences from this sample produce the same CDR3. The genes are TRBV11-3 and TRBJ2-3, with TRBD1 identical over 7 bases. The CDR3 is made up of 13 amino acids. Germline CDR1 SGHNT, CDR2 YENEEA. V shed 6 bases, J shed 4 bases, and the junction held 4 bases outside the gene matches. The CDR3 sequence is CASSLQGADTQYF. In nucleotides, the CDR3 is TGTGCCAGCAGTTTGCAGGGGGCAGATACGCAGTATTTT.

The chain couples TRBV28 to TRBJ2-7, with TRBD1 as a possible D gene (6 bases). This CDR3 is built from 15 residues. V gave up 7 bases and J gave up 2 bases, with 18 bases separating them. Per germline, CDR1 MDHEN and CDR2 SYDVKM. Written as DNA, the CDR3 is TGTGCCAGCACCCCAAGCCCCCAGGGGCCCTACGAGCAGTACTTC. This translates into CASTPSPQGPYEQYF.

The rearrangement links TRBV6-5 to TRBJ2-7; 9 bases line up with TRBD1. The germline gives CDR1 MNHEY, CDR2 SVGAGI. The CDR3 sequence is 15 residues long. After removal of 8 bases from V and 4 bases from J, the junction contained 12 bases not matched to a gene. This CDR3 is CASSLTGTGLYEQYF. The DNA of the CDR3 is TGTGCCAGCTCCCTAACCGGGACAGGGTTATACGAGCAGTACTTC.

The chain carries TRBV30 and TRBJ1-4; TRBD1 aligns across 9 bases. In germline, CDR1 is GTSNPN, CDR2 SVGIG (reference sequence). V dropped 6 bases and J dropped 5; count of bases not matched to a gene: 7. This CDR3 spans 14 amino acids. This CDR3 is CACPKGTGNEKLFF. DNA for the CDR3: TGTGCCTGCCCTAAAGGGACAGGGAATGAAAAACTGTTTTTT.

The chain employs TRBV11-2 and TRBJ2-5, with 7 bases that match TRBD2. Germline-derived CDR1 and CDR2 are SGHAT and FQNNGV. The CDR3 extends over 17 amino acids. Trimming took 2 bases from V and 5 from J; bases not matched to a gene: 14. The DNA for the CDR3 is TGTGCCAGCAGCTTAACCCCGGGTGGGGGGGGAAGCGAGACCCAGTACTTC. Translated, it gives CASSLTPGGGGSETQYF.